Listed here are 27 T cell receptor beta chains from one sample, sequenced in a study of metastatic and nonmetastatic thyroid tumors. TCRdb ran MiXCR on the PCR reads. The table has about 92,000 clones, about 16% seen once; the top ten hold 3.6%. Patients were all untreated before their thyroid surgery. The specimen was blood. The receptors here all came from a female donor with papillary thyroid cancer or a benign thyroid nodule (not recorded which). Some clones in this sample may be carry-over from other donors' samples.

This clone has at least ten counts. The CDR3 DNA follows: TGCGCCAGCAGTGACTACTCCTACGAGCAGTACTTC. Its translation is CASSDYSYEQYF. This chain joins TRBV10-1 and TRBJ2-7; D is uncertain. Germline V gene sequence: CDR1 WNHNN, CDR2 SYGVQD (reference sequence). V lost 3 bases, J lost 0 bases, and 3 bases lay in between. This CDR3 region has 12 residues.

The chain's CDR3 is CASSFTGGDTIYF. The CDR3, as DNA: TGTGCCAGCAGTTTCACAGGGGGAGACACCATATATTTT. The chain combines TRBV27 with TRBJ1-3; 8 positions match TRBD1. Germline assignment: CDR1 MNHEY and CDR2 SMNVEV (reference sequence). V was pared by 3 bases and J by 8 bases, with 3 bases of the junction left unmatched. The CDR3 sequence is 13 residues long.

Many counts were recorded for this clone. The rearrangement links TRBV2 to TRBJ2-7; 7 bases are shared with TRBD1. CDR1 is SNHLY and CDR2 is FYNNEI in the germline V gene. Germline trimming cut 8 bases from V and 0 bases from J; bases unmatched to any gene: 4. The CDR3 contains 13 residues. The CDR3 region is CASRTGGSYEQYF. DNA for the CDR3: TGTGCCAGCCGGACAGGAGGCTCCTACGAGCAGTACTTC.

This clone was picked up many times. The chain employs TRBV11-2 and TRBJ2-1, with D uncertain. V lost 5 bases, J lost 7 bases, and 15 bases lay in between. The CDR3 is 14 residues long. In germline, CDR1 is SGHAT, CDR2 FQNNGV. CDR3 sequence: CASSTPRAENEQFF. CDR3 in DNA: TGTGCCAGCAGCACACCCAGAGCCGAGAATGAGCAGTTCTTC.

This clone was detected ten times or more. The J gene is TRBJ1-1, the V gene TRBV7-9, with no clear D. The CDR3 runs 13 residues. Between the trimmed V and J ends, which lost 5 bases and 1 base, there was a span of 8 bases. The germline V gene has CDR1 SEHNR and CDR2 FQNEAQ (reference sequence). CDR3 amino acids: CASSDTENTEAFF. As DNA, the CDR3 is TGTGCCAGCAGCGATACAGAGAACACTGAAGCTTTCTTT.

There are many counts of this clone. This chain joins TRBV10-3 and TRBJ2-3; 8 positions agree with TRBD1. The CDR3 spans 15 residues. Germline CDR1 reads ENHRY; CDR2 reads SYGVKD. Trimming cost V 4 bases and J 0 bases; bases outside gene matches: 3. The CDR3 nucleotides are TGTGCCATCAGTGGCGGGACAGGAAGCACAGATACGCAGTATTTT. Its translation is CAISGGTGSTDTQYF.

CDR3 nucleotide sequence: TGTGCCAGCAGTGAAGCGGGGACAGCGAGCGGCTATGGCTACACCTTC. It yields the protein CASSEAGTASGYGYTF. J is TRBJ1-2 and V is TRBV6-1; 7 nucleotides line up with TRBD1. Looked up from germline, CDR1 is MNHNS and CDR2 is SASEGT. Germline trimming cut 0 bases from V and 4 bases from J; bases unmatched to any gene: 8. The CDR3 consists of 16 residues.

The sample holds a few counts of this clone. In nucleotides, the CDR3 is TGTGCCAGCAGCTTAGGCGGGACTAGCTTCCACAATGAGCAGTTCTTC. This encodes CASSLGGTSFHNEQFF. The chain uses TRBV11-2 and TRBJ2-1; 9 bases are a match to TRBD2. Germline V gene lookup returns CDR1 SGHAT and CDR2 FQNNGV. The trim removed 1 base at V and 5 bases at J, leaving 6 bases unmatched. The CDR3 covers 16 residues.

This clone came up many times. Here the CDR3 reads CASSFRLAGGLVNEQFF. The CDR3 DNA is TGTGCCAGCAGTTTCAGACTAGCGGGGGGGCTTGTAAATGAGCAGTTCTTC. V usage is TRBV27 and J usage is TRBJ2-1; 14 nucleotides match TRBD2. With V trimmed by 3 bases and J by 7 bases, 8 bases remained unmatched. The CDR3 has 17 amino acids. The germline V gene has CDR1 MNHEY and CDR2 SMNVEV (reference sequence).

This clone has only a few counts. The chain links TRBV6-6 to TRBJ2-7; D is perhaps TRBD1 (5 bases). With 0 bases removed from V and 2 bases from J, the gap between germline ends came to 14 bases. The CDR3 is 16 residues long. Per germline, CDR1 MNHNY and CDR2 SVGAGI (reference sequence). The CDR3 here is CASSYSMGKGTYEQYF. In DNA form, the CDR3 reads TGTGCCAGCAGTTACTCAATGGGTAAGGGGACCTACGAGCAGTACTTC.

This clone was detected only a few times. CDR3 in amino acids: CASSVAGRQTETQYF. The CDR3 DNA reads TGTGCCAGCAGCGTAGCTGGTCGGCAAACGGAGACCCAGTACTTC. The chain links TRBV9 to TRBJ2-5; no definite D call. Trimming took 0 bases from V and 5 from J, leaving 14 bases between them. The CDR3 covers 15 residues. Germline CDR1 SGDLS, CDR2 YYNGEE.

This clone showed up many times. V gene TRBV30 combines with J gene TRBJ1-3; D call uncertain. Trimming left V 2 bases short and J 0 bases short, with 5 bases between. Germline V CDR1 and CDR2: GTSNPN, SVGIG (reference sequence). The CDR3 runs 13 residues. The CDR3 DNA follows: TGTGCCTGGAGTAGGGACTCTGGAAACACCATATATTTT. Its translation is CAWSRDSGNTIYF. Drawing the rest from reference TRBV30 and TRBJ1-3, the complete variable domain is SQTIHQWPATLVQPVGSPLSLECTVEGTSNPNLYWYRQAAGRGLQLLFYSVGIGQISSEVPQNLSASRPQDRQFILSSKKLLLSDSGFYLCAWSRDSGNTIYFGEGSWLTVV.

Sample share makes this clone medium-sized. Other nucleotide sequences in the sample specify the same CDR3. V and J are TRBV27 and TRBJ1-2, with TRBD1 matching 7 bases. Germline loops: CDR1 MNHEY, CDR2 SMNVEV (reference sequence). The J segment lost 5 bases and the V segment lost 7 bases, leaving 4 bases of the junction unmatched. The CDR3 is 12 amino acids. Here the CDR3 reads CASKGATYGYTF. CDR3 sequence (DNA): TGTGCCAGCAAGGGGGCTACTTATGGCTACACCTTC.

This clone was counted many times. This chain links TRBV28 with TRBJ2-3; tentative D call: TRBD1 (5 bases). Germline assignment: CDR1 MDHEN and CDR2 SYDVKM. This CDR3 spans 15 amino acids. V was shortened by 8 bases and J by 3 bases, with 18 bases between the two germline ends. The DNA of the CDR3 is TGTGCCAGCGGGCCTATGGGGCCCGGAACAGATACGCAGTATTTT. This translates into CASGPMGPGTDTQYF.

This clone was seen many times. With a much larger clone just one base away, this may be a read error. This chain joins TRBV6-1 and TRBJ2-7, with TRBD2 identical over 7 bases. The CDR3 totals 13 residues. V trimming: 5 bases; J trimming: 1 base; junction bases outside the gene matches: 2. Per germline, CDR1 MNHNS and CDR2 SASEGT. DNA for the CDR3: TGTGCCAGCAGTAGGCGGGGGTCCTACGAGCAGTACTTC. Translated, it gives CASSRRGSYEQYF.

This clone has only a few counts. One end of the junction is discordant with germline, which a read error may explain. The identical CDR3 is also encoded by other nucleotide sequences in the sample. V usage is TRBV3-1 and J usage is TRBJ1-3, with TRBD1 matching 7 bases. CDR1 and CDR2 (germline): LGHDT, YNNKEL (reference sequence). The CDR3 consists of 17 residues. Here the CDR3 reads CASSQTGQFHSGNTIYF. Here the CDR3 DNA reads TGTGCCAGTAGCCAGACGGGACAGTTTCACTCTGGAAACACCATATATTTT.

The rearrangement uses TRBV2 and TRBJ2-7; D is perhaps TRBD1 (6 bases). CDR1 is SNHLY and CDR2 is FYNNEI in the germline V gene. The CDR3 length is 14 residues. V lost 3 bases, J lost 0 bases, and 9 bases lay in between. The CDR3 DNA is TGTGCCAGCAGTGAGGGACATAGCTCCTACGAGCAGTACTTC. Amino acids: CASSEGHSSYEQYF.

The V call is TRBV12-3 or TRBV12-4, the J call TRBJ2-5, with TRBD1 identical over 9 bases. J lost 5 bases, V lost 7 bases, and 5 bases had no gene match. CDR3 size: 13 residues. The DNA of the CDR3 is TGTGCCAGCACCGGACAGGGGACGGAGACCCAGTACTTC. Its protein is CASTGQGTETQYF.

The table lists this clone with many counts. The rearrangement links TRBV24-1 to TRBJ1-3, with D unresolved. Germline CDR1 and CDR2: KGHDR and SFDVKD. The CDR3 covers 15 residues. The V end was cut by 1 base, the J end by 2 bases, with 8 bases between. Here the CDR3 DNA reads TGTGCCACCAGTGATTTTTGGGCGGCTGGAAACACCATATATTTT. Translation gives CATSDFWAAGNTIYF.

This clone came up many times. CDR3 in amino acids: CASNARGGLADTQYF. The CDR3 coding sequence is TGTGCCAGCAACGCTCGGGGGGGCCTTGCAGATACGCAGTATTTT. The J gene is TRBJ2-3, the V gene TRBV6-1; 8 bases align to TRBD2. With V trimmed by 7 bases and J by 4 bases, 10 bases remained unmatched. The CDR3 consists of 15 residues. Germline CDR1 MNHNS, CDR2 SASEGT.

This sequence joins TRBV7-2 and TRBJ1-2, with D unresolved. Germline-derived CDR1 and CDR2 are SGHTA and FQGNSA. The ends were cut back, 5 bases at V and 0 bases at J, with 13 bases in the middle. CDR3 length: 15 residues. The CDR3 is CASSPRSVANYGYTF. The CDR3 nucleotides are TGTGCCAGCAGCCCACGATCAGTTGCTAACTATGGCTACACCTTC.

There are many counts of this clone. The V call is TRBV10-2, the J call TRBJ2-6; D gene unclear. Trimming stripped 5 bases from V and 0 bases from J, with 8 bases between. The germline V gene encodes CDR1 WSHSY and CDR2 SAAADI. The CDR3 runs 15 residues. CDR3 loop: CASSPPSSGANVLTF. CDR3 nucleotide sequence: TGCGCCAGCAGTCCGCCCAGCTCTGGGGCCAACGTCCTGACTTTC.

Concerning this clone itself: This could be a read error, since a much larger clone is one nucleotide away. The same CDR3 also results from other DNA sequences found in this sample. V and J are TRBV20-1 and TRBJ2-5; D is perhaps TRBD1 or TRBD2 (5 bases each). The CDR3 contains 14 residues. Germline values: CDR1 DFQATT, CDR2 SNEGSKA (reference sequence). V was clipped by 4 bases and J by 2 bases, with 14 bases between them. CDR3 nucleotides: TGCAGTGCTAAAATACAGGACTTTCAAGAGACCCAGTACTTC. Protein sequence: CSAKIQDFQETQYF.

This rearrangement joins TRBV11-2 to TRBJ2-7; 12 nucleotides agree with TRBD2. Trimming removed 0 bases from V and 7 bases from J; junction bases left unmatched: 4. This CDR3 contains 15 residues. The germline gives CDR1 SGHAT, CDR2 FQNNGV. The CDR3, as DNA: TGTGCCAGCAGCTTAGATCCTAGCGGGAGGGGGGAGCAGTACTTC. Translating gives CASSLDPSGRGEQYF.

There are many counts of this clone. J is TRBJ1-3 and V is TRBV7-9; 11 bases are a match to TRBD1. There are 15 residues in the CDR3. The junction had 3 bases not matched to a gene; V was cut back by 0 bases and J by 8 bases. Germline CDR1 is SEHNR and CDR2 is FQNEAQ (reference sequence). CDR3 nucleotides: TGTGCCAGCAGCTTAGCGGGACAGGGGGGAGACACCATATATTTT. It is translated as CASSLAGQGGDTIYF.

This clone was seen ten or more times. V and J are TRBV6-2 or TRBV6-3 and TRBJ2-7; maybe TRBD2 (6 bases). Germline values: CDR1 MNHEY, CDR2 SVGEGT. The CDR3 sequence is 11 residues long. V was shortened by 6 bases and J by 7 bases, with 10 bases between the two germline ends. Here the CDR3 reads CASRHLAEQYF. The CDR3, as DNA: TGTGCCAGCAGGCATCTAGCGGAGCAGTACTTC.

This clone has a single count. The V call is TRBV19, the J call TRBJ1-4; D unclear. In germline, CDR1 is LNHDA, CDR2 SQIVND (reference sequence). There are 15 residues in the CDR3. V lost 9 bases, J lost 8 bases, and 22 bases lay in between. CDR3 region: CASRWVDARSEKLFF. The CDR3 DNA sequence: TGTGCCAGCCGCTGGGTGGACGCTCGGAGCGAAAAACTGTTTTTT.